This T cell receptor beta chain emerged from a study of control samples from healthy donors and cancer patients. Assay used: immunoSEQ multiplex PCR; TCRdb lists only in-frame clones, some missing. The data show 350,000 to 450,000 clones, 75% to 95% seen once. From germline, CDR1 is LNHDA and CDR2 SQIVND (reference sequence). The CDR3 sequence is 16 residues long. Trimming shortened V by 3 bases and J by 4 bases, and 18 bases separated the two germline ends. The origin of this receptor is a man aged 35 to 55 with head and neck cancer. The sequenced material came from PBMCs. The V call is TRBV19, the J call TRBJ1-2, with TRBD1 as a possible D gene (5 bases). The DNA of the CDR3 is TGTGCCAGTAGTATCCCCTCGGGGGTTAGGAGCTATGGCTACACCTTC. Its protein is CASSIPSGVRSYGYTF.